This T cell receptor beta chain was observed in a study of blood T cell repertoires in COVID-19. Study-wide context: The analysed material was cDNA or gDNA that came from T cells, B-cell-depleted T cells, or PBMCs.

Per the germline V gene, CDR1 is MNHEY and CDR2 is SVGEGT. Trimming stripped 4 bases from V and 0 bases from J, with 7 bases between. This CDR3 has 13 residues. TCRdb's table, derived via immunoSEQ multiplex PCR, lists solely in-frame clones and lacks some. This sample has 180,000 or so clones, with approximately 85% found just once. J is TRBJ2-7 and V is TRBV6-2 or TRBV6-3, with D unclear. The source material was peripheral blood. The receptor comes from a man aged 60 to 69 with acute or convalescent COVID-19. CDR3 loop: CASSSPLSYEQYF. The CDR3 nucleotides are TGTGCCAGCAGTTCCCCTCTCTCCTACGAGCAGTACTTC.